The 23 T cell receptor beta chains listed next were all sequenced from one sample in a study of cytomegalovirus exposure and HLA in healthy donors. In the PCR, 60 Vbeta and 13 Jbeta primers were used. TCRdb's table, derived via immunoSEQ multiplex PCR, lists solely in-frame clones and lacks some. The profile shows about 160,000 clones, around 80% of them singletons. The specimen sequenced was PBMCs. Receptors were obtained from a man in his late teens or twenties in good health and CMV-seronegative.

This chain uses TRBV2 with TRBJ2-1; D is perhaps TRBD2 (5 bases). V lost 4 bases, J lost 1 base, and 11 bases lay in between. The CDR3 spans 15 residues. CDR1 and CDR2 (germline): SNHLY, FYNNEI. CDR3 amino acids: CASSARDMSYNEQFF. The CDR3 bases are TGTGCCAGCAGTGCCCGGGATATGTCCTACAATGAGCAGTTCTTC.

The rearrangement joins TRBV7-7 to TRBJ2-1; 10 bases align to TRBD1. The length of the CDR3 is 14 residues. The germline V gene encodes CDR1 SSHAT and CDR2 FNYEAQ (reference sequence). For the CDR3, the DNA is TGTGCTAGCTCAGACAGGGGGCTTCTCAGTGAGCAGTTCTTC. Its protein product is CASSDRGLLSEQFF.

V is TRBV5-8 and J is TRBJ1-5; tentatively, D is TRBD1 (6 bases). This CDR3 spans 13 amino acids. CDR1 and CDR2 from the germline V gene are SGHTS and YDEGEE. Trimming pared 0 bases from V and 6 bases from J, leaving 7 bases between. CDR3 sequence: CASSLGQVQPQHF. The CDR3, as DNA: TGTGCCAGCAGCTTGGGACAGGTTCAGCCCCAGCATTTT.

The chain has TRBV4-1 and TRBJ2-7; 8 nucleotides line up with TRBD1. Germline V lookup: CDR1 MGHRA, CDR2 YSYEKL. After removal of 4 bases from V and 6 bases from J, the junction contained 14 bases not matched to a gene. This CDR3 has 16 amino acids. CDR3 DNA sequence: TGCGCCAGCAGCCCTCCGGGACAGGCGAGTGAGAGCGAGCAGTACTTC. Translated, it gives CASSPPGQASESEQYF.

The chain carries TRBV20-1 and TRBJ2-7, with no clear D. Germline CDR1 reads DFQATT; CDR2 reads SNEGSKA (reference sequence). CDR3 length: 10 amino acids. Trimming removed 4 bases from V and 2 bases from J, with 3 bases in between. As DNA, the CDR3 is TGCAGTGCTACAGCCTACGAGCAGTACTTC. As protein: CSATAYEQYF.

The chain uses TRBV5-1 and TRBJ1-1; no firm D call. Deletions cut 4 bases from V and 0 bases from J, with 10 bases between. The CDR3 is 14 residues long. Germline assignment: CDR1 SGHRS and CDR2 YFSETQ. CDR3 bases: TGCGCCAGCAGCCCGGGGTCCCTGAACACTGAAGCTTTCTTT. Residues: CASSPGSLNTEAFF.

V is TRBV13 and J is TRBJ1-2; TRBD1 might be the D (6 bases). Trimming left V 4 bases short and J 3 bases short, with 9 bases between. Germline V gives CDR1 PRHDT, CDR2 FYEKMQ (reference sequence). The CDR3 spans 13 residues. CDR3 in amino acids: CASSWGQDYGYTF. CDR3 coding DNA: TGTGCCAGCAGCTGGGGGCAGGACTATGGCTACACCTTC.

This clone came up once. The chain employs TRBV5-1 and TRBJ1-4, with D possibly being TRBD1 (6 bases). V lost 4 bases to trimming and J lost 7 bases, with 23 bases between them. CDR1 is SGHRS and CDR2 is YFSETQ in the germline V gene. The CDR3 sequence is 17 residues long. CDR3 loop: CASSLQGASSFGEKLFF. CDR3 DNA: TGCGCCAGCAGCCTACAGGGAGCGTCGTCGTTTGGTGAAAAACTGTTTTTT.

The V call is TRBV5-8, the J call TRBJ2-7; tentatively, D is TRBD2 (5 bases). The CDR3 has 13 amino acids. The V and J ends lost 3 bases and 0 bases respectively, with 7 bases between them. The germline gives CDR1 SGHTS, CDR2 YDEGEE. CDR3 sequence (DNA): TGTGCCAGCAGCTGGGGAGACTCCTACGAGCAGTACTTC. Amino acid sequence: CASSWGDSYEQYF.

The chain links TRBV28 to TRBJ2-1; D perhaps matches TRBD1 (6 bases). CDR1 and CDR2 (germline): MDHEN, SYDVKM. This CDR3 spans 13 amino acids. Trimming took 2 bases from V and 5 from J, leaving 7 bases between them. The CDR3 coding sequence is TGTGCCAGCAGTTTAAGGGGGAACAATGAGCAGTTCTTC. This codes for CASSLRGNNEQFF.

The genes are TRBV29-1 and TRBJ2-1, with 8 bases aligning to TRBD2. Germline CDR1 is SQVTM and CDR2 is ANQGSEA. The CDR3 is made up of 12 amino acids. Trimming cost V 7 bases and J 9 bases; bases outside gene matches: 8. As DNA, the CDR3 is TGCAGCGGGCGGGGGGACGGCGGTGAGCAGTTCTTC. Amino acids: CSGRGDGGEQFF.

This clone has just a few counts. The chain combines TRBV2 with TRBJ2-7, with unresolved D. The CDR3 extends over 12 amino acids. Germline V gives CDR1 SNHLY, CDR2 FYNNEI. V was clipped by 4 bases and J by 5 bases, with 9 bases between them. Written as DNA, the CDR3 is TGTGCCAGCAGTGTAGTGAAGAACGAGCAGTACTTC. Translating it yields CASSVVKNEQYF.

This chain links TRBV6-5 with TRBJ1-1, with D perhaps matching TRBD1 (6 bases). CDR1 is MNHEY and CDR2 is SVGAGI in the germline V gene. This CDR3 has 15 amino acids. Trimming shortened V by 4 bases and J by 3 bases, and 15 bases separated the two germline ends. This chain's CDR3 is CASSSIQGTHTEAFF. In DNA form, the CDR3 reads TGTGCCAGCAGTTCTATACAGGGTACCCACACTGAAGCTTTCTTT.

The V gene is TRBV2, the J gene TRBJ1-5, with 7 bases lining up with TRBD1. Germline V CDR1 and CDR2: SNHLY, FYNNEI. There are 15 residues in the CDR3. J lost 5 bases, V lost 1 base, and 5 bases had no gene match. The CDR3 loop reads CASSEGYRGHQPQHF. Here the CDR3 DNA reads TGTGCCAGCAGTGAAGGATACAGGGGTCATCAGCCCCAGCATTTT. Using reference TRBV2 and TRBJ1-5 for the parts outside the CDR3, the full variable domain is EPEVTQTPSHQVTQMGQEVILRCVPISNHLYFYWYRQILGQKVEFLVSFYNNEISEKSEIFDDQFSVERPDGSNFTLKIRSTKLEDSAMYFCASSEGYRGHQPQHFGDGTRLSIL.

The chain has TRBV2 and TRBJ2-1; 8 bases match TRBD2. CDR1 and CDR2 from the germline V gene are SNHLY and FYNNEI. The CDR3 runs to 17 residues. J gave up 0 bases and V 6 bases, and 10 bases lay outside the gene matches. The CDR3 is CASSPPGGGSSYNEQFF. Written as DNA, the CDR3 is TGTGCCAGCAGCCCCCCCGGGGGGGGGAGCTCCTACAATGAGCAGTTCTTC.

The chain carries TRBV6-6 and TRBJ2-5, with a possible D match to TRBD1 (6 bases). CDR1 is MNHNY and CDR2 is SVGAGI in the germline V gene (reference sequence). Trimming pared 7 bases from V and 1 base from J, leaving 10 bases between. The CDR3 is 13 amino acids. CDR3 protein: CASTLQGQETQYF. In DNA form, the CDR3 reads TGTGCCAGCACCCTACAGGGCCAAGAGACCCAGTACTTC.

CDR3: CASMGQGNSPLHF. CDR3 nucleotides: TGTGCCAGTATGGGGCAGGGCAATTCACCCCTCCACTTT. This sequence joins TRBV19 and TRBJ1-6, with D perhaps matching TRBD1 (5 bases). The CDR3 runs to 13 residues. Trimming took off 7 bases at V and 7 bases at J, with 11 bases between the two ends. Germline V gives CDR1 LNHDA, CDR2 SQIVND (reference sequence).

V usage is TRBV9 and J usage is TRBJ2-3; the match to TRBD2 covers 7 bases. Germline assignment: CDR1 SGDLS and CDR2 YYNGEE. J gave up 2 bases and V 0 bases, and 9 bases lay outside the gene matches. CDR3 length: 17 residues. CDR3 region: CASSVVAAAGSTDTQYF. As DNA, the CDR3 is TGTGCCAGCAGCGTAGTAGCTGCAGCGGGATCCACAGATACGCAGTATTTT. The whole variable domain, filled in from reference TRBV9 and TRBJ2-3, reads DSGVTQTPKHLITATGQRVTLRCSPRSGDLSVYWYQQSLDQGLQFLIQYYNGEERAKGNILERFSAQQFPDLHSELNLSSLELGDSALYFCASSVVAAAGSTDTQYFGPGTRLTVL.

This chain uses TRBV6-5 with TRBJ1-6; TRBD1 agrees at 9 bases. The CDR3 sequence is 16 residues long. The V segment lost 4 bases and the J segment 7 bases; nucleotides outside the gene matches: 8. Germline lookup yields CDR1 MNHEY and CDR2 SVGAGI. CDR3 region: CASSSDHRGRNSPLHF. In DNA, the CDR3 is TGTGCCAGCAGTTCCGACCACAGGGGGCGGAATTCACCCCTCCACTTT.

The V call is TRBV9, the J call TRBJ2-1, with 8 positions matching TRBD2. The CDR3 spans 15 residues. From germline, CDR1 is SGDLS and CDR2 YYNGEE. V trimming: 5 bases; J trimming: 8 bases; junction bases outside the gene matches: 12. In DNA form, the CDR3 reads TGTGCCAGCAGTCACCGTCCCGGACTAGCCTATGAGCAGTTCTTC. This sequence encodes CASSHRPGLAYEQFF.

The chain combines TRBV19 with TRBJ2-3; 7 bases agree with TRBD2. This CDR3 is built from 17 residues. The germline gives CDR1 LNHDA, CDR2 SQIVND (reference sequence). With V trimmed by 4 bases and J by 0 bases, 10 bases remained unmatched. The CDR3: CASSTTIREASTDTQYF. CDR3 DNA sequence: TGTGCCAGTAGTACGACGATCCGGGAGGCTAGCACAGATACGCAGTATTTT.

The rearrangement joins TRBV5-3 to TRBJ1-2; 11 bases fit TRBD1. TRBV5-3 is known as an ORF, though its function is uncertain. The CDR3 covers 18 residues. J gave up 4 bases and V 2 bases, and 13 bases lay outside the gene matches. CDR3 sequence: CARSFLLGQGARGYGYTF. CDR3 in DNA: TGTGCCAGAAGCTTTTTATTAGGACAGGGGGCCAGAGGCTATGGCTACACCTTC.

This clone was recorded only once. This sequence joins TRBV10-3 and TRBJ2-1; 13 positions agree with TRBD2. The germline CDR1 and CDR2 sequences are ENHRY and SYGVKD. This CDR3 is built from 15 residues. The CDR3 nucleotides are TGTGCGGGGGCTAAGGGACTAGCGGGAAATAATGAGCAGTTCTTC. Translation: CAGAKGLAGNNEQFF.